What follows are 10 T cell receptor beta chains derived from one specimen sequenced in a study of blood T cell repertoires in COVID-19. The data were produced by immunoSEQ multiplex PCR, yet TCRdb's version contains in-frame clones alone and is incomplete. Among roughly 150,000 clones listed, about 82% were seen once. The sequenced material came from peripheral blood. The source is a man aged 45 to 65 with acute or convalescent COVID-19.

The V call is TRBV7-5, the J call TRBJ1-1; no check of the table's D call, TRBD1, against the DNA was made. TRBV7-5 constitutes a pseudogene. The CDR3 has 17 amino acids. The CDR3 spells CARSLFRPGSPNTEAFF. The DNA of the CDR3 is TGTGCCAGAAGCTTATTTCGCCCAGGGTCGCCGAACACTGAAGCTTTCTTT.

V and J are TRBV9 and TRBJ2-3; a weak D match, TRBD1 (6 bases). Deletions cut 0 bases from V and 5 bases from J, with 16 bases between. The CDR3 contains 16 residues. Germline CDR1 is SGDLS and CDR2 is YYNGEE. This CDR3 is CASSVGGHGGVDTQYF. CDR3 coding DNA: TGTGCCAGCAGCGTAGGGGGGCACGGTGGGGTAGATACGCAGTATTTT.

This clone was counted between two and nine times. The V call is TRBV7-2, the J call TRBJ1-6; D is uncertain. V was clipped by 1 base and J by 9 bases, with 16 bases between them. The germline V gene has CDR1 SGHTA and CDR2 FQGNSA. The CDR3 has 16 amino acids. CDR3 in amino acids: CASSLGAGRPSSPLHF. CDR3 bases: TGTGCCAGCAGCTTAGGCGCGGGCCGACCATCTTCACCCCTCCACTTT.

CDR3 region: CASSWDRTTNEKLFF. In DNA, the CDR3 is TGCGCCAGCAGCTGGGACAGAACAACTAATGAAAAACTGTTTTTT. V and J are TRBV5-1 and TRBJ1-4, with 7 bases identical to TRBD1. The CDR3 loop spans 15 amino acids. In germline, CDR1 is SGHRS, CDR2 YFSETQ. J lost 0 bases, V lost 3 bases, and 2 bases had no gene match.

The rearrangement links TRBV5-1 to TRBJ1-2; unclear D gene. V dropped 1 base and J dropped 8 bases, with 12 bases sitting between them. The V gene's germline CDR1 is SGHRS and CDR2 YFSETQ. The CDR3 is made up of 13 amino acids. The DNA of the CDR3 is TGCGCCAGCAGCTTGAGGTTCAGCGACGGCTACACCTTC. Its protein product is CASSLRFSDGYTF.

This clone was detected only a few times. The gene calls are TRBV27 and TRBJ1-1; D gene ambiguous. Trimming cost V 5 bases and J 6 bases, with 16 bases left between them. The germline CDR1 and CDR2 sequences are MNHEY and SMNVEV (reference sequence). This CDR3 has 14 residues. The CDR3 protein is CASSPRGWFAEAFF. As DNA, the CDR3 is TGTGCCAGCAGTCCCCGAGGGTGGTTCGCTGAAGCTTTCTTT.

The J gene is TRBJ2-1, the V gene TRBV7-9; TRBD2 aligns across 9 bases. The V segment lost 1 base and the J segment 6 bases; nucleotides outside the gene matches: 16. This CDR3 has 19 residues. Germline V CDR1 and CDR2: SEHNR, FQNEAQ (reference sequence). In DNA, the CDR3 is TGTGCCAGCAGCTTAGGGGGTTCGCTAGCGGGGCTTGGGTCCAATGAGCAGTTCTTC. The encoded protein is CASSLGGSLAGLGSNEQFF.

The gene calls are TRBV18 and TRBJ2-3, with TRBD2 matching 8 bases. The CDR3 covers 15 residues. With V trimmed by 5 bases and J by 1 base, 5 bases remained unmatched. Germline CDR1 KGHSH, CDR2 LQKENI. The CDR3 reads CASSFMTSGTDTQYF. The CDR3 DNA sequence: TGTGCCAGCTCATTTATGACTAGCGGCACAGATACGCAGTATTTT.

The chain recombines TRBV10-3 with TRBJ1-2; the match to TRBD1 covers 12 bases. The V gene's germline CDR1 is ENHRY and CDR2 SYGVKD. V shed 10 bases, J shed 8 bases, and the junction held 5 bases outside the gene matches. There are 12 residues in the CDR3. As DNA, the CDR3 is TGTGCCACGGGACAGGGGGCTGAAGGCTACACCTTC. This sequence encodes CATGQGAEGYTF.

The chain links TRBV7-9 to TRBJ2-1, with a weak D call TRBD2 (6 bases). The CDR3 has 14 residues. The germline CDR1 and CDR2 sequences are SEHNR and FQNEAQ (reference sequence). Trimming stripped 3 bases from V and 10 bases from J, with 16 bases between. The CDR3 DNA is TGTGCCAGCAGCTTTAGACTAGTTGCCCAAGAGCAGTTCTTC. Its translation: CASSFRLVAQEQFF.